This is a list of T cell receptor beta chains from one sample in a study of a mutant IDH1 vaccine in newly diagnosed glioma. Clones were read by immunoSEQ multiplex PCR, and TCRdb kept only the in-frame ones, dropping some. Of fewer than 40,000 clones detected, over 75% appear once; the ten largest clones hold roughly 19%. Sequences were derived from PBMCs, sampled from a glioma patient treated with radiotherapy, temozolomide or both. These receptors originate from a man aged 25 to 45 with glioma. CDR3s include the opening cysteine and the closing phenylalanine or tryptophan. D genes are given only for firm matches. Rows give clone size only sometimes, using once, few, many, or a class for an expanded clone.

j_gene | v_gene | abundance | d_gene | CDR3nt | CDR3aa
TRBJ2-1 | TRBV10-3 | - | TRBD2 | TGTGCCATCAGAATTGGACTAGATGAGCAGTTCTTC | CAIRIGLDEQFF
TRBJ2-7 | TRBV11-1 | - | TRBD1 | TGTGCCAGCAGCTTATCCCGGGACAGCCCTTACGAGCAGTACTTC | CASSLSRDSPYEQYF
TRBJ1-1 | TRBV6-6 | - | - | TGTGCCAGCAGTCCTGGGGTGAACACTGAAGCTTTCTTT | CASSPGVNTEAFF
TRBJ1-1 | TRBV19 | - | TRBD1 | TGTGCCAGTAGTGTCCGGGACAGGGGCCAGAACACTGAAGCTTTCTTT | CASSVRDRGQNTEAFF
TRBJ2-7 | TRBV4-2 | - | - | TGTGCCAGCAGCCAAACATATGCCAGCTCCTACGAGCAGTACTTC | CASSQTYASSYEQYF
TRBJ2-7 | TRBV6-1 | - | TRBD2 | TGTGCCAGCAGACCACTAGCGGGAGGGCCCGGAGAGCAGTACTTC | CASRPLAGGPGEQYF
TRBJ1-3 | TRBV6-6 | once | - | TGTGCCAGCAGTTCAGACATAGGAAACACCATATATTTT | CASSSDIGNTIYF
TRBJ2-5 | TRBV6-1 | once | - | TGTGCCAGCTGCATGGAGCAAGAGACCCAGTACTTC | CASCMEQETQYF
TRBJ2-3 | TRBV29-1 | - | TRBD1 | TGCAGCGTGGGCGGTACCGGACAGGGGATGGGGGGTACGCAGTATTTT | CSVGGTGQGMGGTQYF
TRBJ2-7 | TRBV28 | - | TRBD2 | TGTGCCAGCAGCAACAGTGGGAGCGGGAGAGGCTACGAGCAGTACTTC | CASSNSGSGRGYEQYF
TRBJ1-1 | TRBV7-2 | once | - | TGTGCCAGCAGCTTAAACATCGGCACTGAAGCTTTCTTT | CASSLNIGTEAFF
TRBJ1-1 | TRBV13 | - | TRBD1 | TGTGCCAGCAGCTTAATCCAGGGGGACAGGGGGACTGAAGCTTTCTTT | CASSLIQGDRGTEAFF
TRBJ1-3 | TRBV28 | once | - | TGTGCCAGCAGCCCAGAAGGAGGACAGTGGCGAAACACCATATATTTT | CASSPEGGQWRNTIYF
TRBJ2-2 | TRBV29-1 | once | - | TGCAGCGTCGTGACTTCGAACACCGGGGAGCTGTTTTTT | CSVVTSNTGELFF
TRBJ1-2 | TRBV7-3 | - | TRBD1 | TGTGCCAGCAGCTCCTCAGGGGACAGGGTACTTACCTTC | CASSSSGDRVLTF
TRBJ1-5 | TRBV30 | - | TRBD1 | TGTGCCTGGAGATTGGAGGGGGCTGGCAATCAGCCCCAGCATTTT | CAWRLEGAGNQPQHF
TRBJ2-5 | TRBV2 | - | - | TGTGCCAGCAGAGCCGGGACAAACGAAGAGACCCAGTACTTC | CASRAGTNEETQYF
TRBJ2-2 | TRBV27 | - | - | TGTGCCAGCAGTTTAATAGGTAGCGGAGCCGTGACGACCGGGGAGCTGTTTTTT | CASSLIGSGAVTTGELFF
TRBJ2-5 | TRBV6-5 | - | TRBD2 | TGTGCCAGCAGTTACATGGCGGGGGGGGTCGGAGAGACCCAGTACTTC | CASSYMAGGVGETQYF
TRBJ2-1 | TRBV29-1 | once | - | TGCAGCGCAACGTCCGTAGGCTACAATGAGCAGTTCTTC | CSATSVGYNEQFF
TRBJ1-2 | TRBV5-4 | few | - | TGTGCCAGCAGCTTGGGGGAGGTTTCGAGCTACACCTTC | CASSLGEVSSYTF
TRBJ1-1 | TRBV5-1 | - | - | TGCGCCAGCGGGCATAAAGACCCCGAAGCTTTCTTT | CASGHKDPEAFF
TRBJ2-7 | TRBV28 | - | - | TGTGCCAGCAGTTTCCGTTTGGAGCAGTACTTC | CASSFRLEQYF
TRBJ1-5 | TRBV18 | - | - | TGTGCCAGCTCACCACCTGGCCAGCCAAATCAGCCCCAGCATTTT | CASSPPGQPNQPQHF
TRBJ2-7 | TRBV13 | - | - | TGTGCCAGCAGCACCCGGGACCTCTCCTACGAGCAGTACTTC | CASSTRDLSYEQYF
TRBJ1-2 | TRBV29-1 | - | - | TGCAGCGCTTCCAGGACAGATCTGAATGGCTACACCTTC | CSASRTDLNGYTF
TRBJ2-3 | TRBV6-4 | - | TRBD2 | TGTGCCAGCAGTGCCCTAGCGGGAGAAAAGGACACAGATACGCAGTATTTT | CASSALAGEKDTDTQYF
TRBJ2-2 | TRBV30 | few | - | TGTGCCTGGAGTGTACGAGGCGGGATTCGTACCGGGGAGCTGTTTTTT | CAWSVRGGIRTGELFF
TRBJ1-2 | TRBV18 | - | TRBD1 | TGTGCCAGCTCACCCGGACAGGGCGAGTATGGCTACACCTTC | CASSPGQGEYGYTF
TRBJ1-5 | TRBV5-6 | - | - | TGTGCCAGCAGCTATTATGATCAGCCCCAGCATTTT | CASSYYDQPQHF
TRBJ1-5 | TRBV19 | - | - | TGTGCCAGTAGTACGACATTGCGACAGCCCCAGCATTTT | CASSTTLRQPQHF
TRBJ2-7 | TRBV2 | - | TRBD1 | TGTGCCACGGGACAGGGAGTCTACGAGCAGTACTTC | CATGQGVYEQYF
TRBJ2-7 | TRBV2 | - | - | TGTGCCAGCCAACCGGGCTCCTACGAGCAGTACTTC | CASQPGSYEQYF
TRBJ1-2 | TRBV7-2 | - | - | TGTGCCAGCAGCTCCAGGGCCTCTATTAGCGGCTACACCTTC | CASSSRASISGYTF
TRBJ1-1 | TRBV28 | once | - | TGTGCCAGCAGTTTAACAGCCCGTGAATTTGAAGCTTTCTTT | CASSLTAREFEAFF
TRBJ1-1 | TRBV5-1 | - | - | TGCGCCAGCAGCTCCGGGACGGAGAACACTGAAGCTTTCTTT | CASSSGTENTEAFF
TRBJ1-1 | TRBV5-4 | once | TRBD1 | TGTGCCAGCAGCTGGACAGGGGACACTGAAGCTTTCTTT | CASSWTGDTEAFF
TRBJ1-2 | TRBV30 | - | TRBD1 | TGTGCCTGGAGCGTGGACAGGGGCTATGGCTACACCTTC | CAWSVDRGYGYTF
TRBJ1-1 | TRBV14 | - | - | TGTGCCAGCAGCCCCGAGCCCGGGAACACTGAAGCTTTCTTT | CASSPEPGNTEAFF
TRBJ2-1 | TRBV10-1 | - | - | TGCGCCAGCAGTGGACTCCCGGGTAGGAATGAGCAGTTCTTC | CASSGLPGRNEQFF
TRBJ2-2 | TRBV5-4 | - | - | TGTGCCAGCAGCCCGGGGCAGGGGTCGAACACCGGGGAGCTGTTTTTT | CASSPGQGSNTGELFF
TRBJ1-1 | TRBV10-3 | - | TRBD1 | TGTGCCATCAGGACAGGGGCCGGCAGCACTGAAGCTTTCTTT | CAIRTGAGSTEAFF
TRBJ2-2 | TRBV18 | - | - | TGTGCCAGCTCACCTTCAGCGGAACCGGGCACCGGGGAGCTGTTTTTT | CASSPSAEPGTGELFF
TRBJ2-5 | TRBV10-3 | - | - | TGTGCCATCAGTGATAACATCCAAGAGACCCAGTACTTC | CAISDNIQETQYF
TRBJ1-1 | TRBV28 | few | - | TGTGCCAGCTGGGACCTCACCCGGAACACTGAAGCTTTCTTT | CASWDLTRNTEAFF
TRBJ2-1 | TRBV6-1 | - | - | TGTGCCAGCACCAATTCTTTCGGGAACAATGAGCAGTTCTTC | CASTNSFGNNEQFF
TRBJ2-7 | TRBV27 | - | TRBD2 | TGTGCCAGCAATCAACTAGCGGGAGGGTTCGAGCAGTACTTC | CASNQLAGGFEQYF
TRBJ2-7 | TRBV30 | - | TRBD2 | TGTGCCTGGAGTGTGTGGCGGGGGTCCTACGAGCAGTACTTC | CAWSVWRGSYEQYF
TRBJ1-1 | TRBV18 | - | TRBD1 | TGTGCCAGCTCAGCGGACAGGCAGAACACTGAAGCTTTCTTT | CASSADRQNTEAFF
TRBJ2-5 | TRBV7-2 | - | - | TGTGCCAGCACGGGGGCAGGGAAGAAAGAGACCCAGTACTTC | CASTGAGKKETQYF
TRBJ2-3 | TRBV10-2 | - | TRBD2 | TGCGCCAGCGGCCCACCGGGAGGAACAGATACGCAGTATTTT | CASGPPGGTDTQYF
TRBJ1-1 | TRBV5-4 | - | - | TGTGCCAGCAGCTATGACGGACCAAGCATGAACACTGAAGCTTTCTTT | CASSYDGPSMNTEAFF
TRBJ1-3 | TRBV30 | - | - | TGTGCCTGGAGTTACGGCAGGGACTCTGGAAACACCATATATTTT | CAWSYGRDSGNTIYF
TRBJ2-7 | TRBV5-6 | - | TRBD1 | TGTGCCAGCAGCTTGGCTGACAGGGAATTAAGGAACGAGCAGTACTTC | CASSLADRELRNEQYF
TRBJ1-1 | TRBV2 | - | - | TGTGCCAGCAGCCCCCGGGGGGGGATATTATATGAAGCTTTCTTT | CASSPRGGILYEAFF
TRBJ1-5 | TRBV30 | - | - | TGTGCCTATAATGGGGGATCTGGTAGCAATCAGCCCCAGCATTTT | CAYNGGSGSNQPQHF
TRBJ2-1 | TRBV6-5 | - | - | TGTGCCACCGAGGCCAATGGGGGTGATGAGCAGTTCTTC | CATEANGGDEQFF